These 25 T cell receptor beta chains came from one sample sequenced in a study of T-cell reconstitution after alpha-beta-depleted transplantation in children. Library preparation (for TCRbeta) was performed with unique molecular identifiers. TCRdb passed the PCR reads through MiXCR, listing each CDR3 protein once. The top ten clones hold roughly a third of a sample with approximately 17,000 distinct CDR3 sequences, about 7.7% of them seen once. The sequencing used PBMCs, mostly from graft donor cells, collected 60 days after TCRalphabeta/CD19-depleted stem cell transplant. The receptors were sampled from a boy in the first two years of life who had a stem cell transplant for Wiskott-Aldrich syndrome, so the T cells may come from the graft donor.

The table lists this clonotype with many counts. The CDR3 is CASSQSGRMNTEAFF. The CDR3 nucleotides read TGTGCCAGCAGCCAATCGGGCAGGATGAACACTGAAGCTTTCTTT. This chain joins TRBV16 and TRBJ1-1; unclear D gene. V lost 0 bases to trimming and J lost 0 bases, with 8 bases between them. Germline V lookup: CDR1 KGHSY, CDR2 FQNENV. There are 15 residues in the CDR3.

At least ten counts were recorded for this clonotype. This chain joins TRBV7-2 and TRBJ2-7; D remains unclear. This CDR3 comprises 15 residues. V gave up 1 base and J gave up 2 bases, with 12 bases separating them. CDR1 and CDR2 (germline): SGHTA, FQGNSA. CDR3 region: CASSLVRLYTYEQYF. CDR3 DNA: TGTGCCAGCAGCTTAGTGAGACTTTACACCTACGAGCAGTACTTC.

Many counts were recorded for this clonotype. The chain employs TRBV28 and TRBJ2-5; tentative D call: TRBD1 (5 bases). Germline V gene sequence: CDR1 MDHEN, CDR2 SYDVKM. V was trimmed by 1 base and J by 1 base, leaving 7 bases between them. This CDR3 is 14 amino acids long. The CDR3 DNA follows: TGTGCCAGCAGTTTATTCGACAGCCAAGAGACCCAGTACTTC. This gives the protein CASSLFDSQETQYF.

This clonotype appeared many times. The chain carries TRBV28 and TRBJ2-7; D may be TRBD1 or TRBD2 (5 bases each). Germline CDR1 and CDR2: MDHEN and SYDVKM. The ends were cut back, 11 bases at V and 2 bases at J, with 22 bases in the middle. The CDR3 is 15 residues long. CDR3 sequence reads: CASSASSGGAYEQYF. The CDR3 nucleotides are TGTGCCTCAAGTGCCAGCAGTGGGGGAGCCTACGAGCAGTACTTC.

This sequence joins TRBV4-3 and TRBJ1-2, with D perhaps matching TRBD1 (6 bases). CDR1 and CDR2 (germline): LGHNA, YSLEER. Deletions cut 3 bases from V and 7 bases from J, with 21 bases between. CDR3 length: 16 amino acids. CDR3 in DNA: TGCGCCAGCAGCCAGACGATTTCGGGGGGCATGATTGGCTACACCTTC. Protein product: CASSQTISGGMIGYTF.

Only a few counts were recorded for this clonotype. The CDR3 DNA sequence: TGTGCCAGCAGTTACTCTGTTTTGGGTAACTATGGCTACACCTTC. As protein: CASSYSVLGNYGYTF. The J gene is TRBJ1-2, the V gene TRBV6-5; D is uncertain. Germline-derived CDR1 and CDR2 are MNHEY and SVGAGI. This CDR3 has 15 amino acids. The ends were cut back, 0 bases at V and 1 base at J, with 9 bases in the middle.

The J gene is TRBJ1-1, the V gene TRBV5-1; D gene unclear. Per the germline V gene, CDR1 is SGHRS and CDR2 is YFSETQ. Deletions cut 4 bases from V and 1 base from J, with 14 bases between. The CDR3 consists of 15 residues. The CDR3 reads CASSKNLRENTEAFF. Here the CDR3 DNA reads TGCGCCAGCAGCAAAAATCTCCGGGAGAACACTGAAGCTTTCTTT. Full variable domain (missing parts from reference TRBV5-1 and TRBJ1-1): KAGVTQTPRYLIKTRGQQVTLSCSPISGHRSVSWYQQTPGQGLQFLFEYFSETQRNKGNFPGRFSGRQFSNSRSEMNVSTLELGDSALYLCASSKNLRENTEAFFGQGTRLTVV.

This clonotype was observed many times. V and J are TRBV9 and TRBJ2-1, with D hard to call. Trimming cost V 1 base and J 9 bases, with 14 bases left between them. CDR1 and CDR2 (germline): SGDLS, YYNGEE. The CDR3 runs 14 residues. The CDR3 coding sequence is TGTGCCAGCAGCGTATCGACGACTGGCGGTGAGCAGTTCTTC. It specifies CASSVSTTGGEQFF. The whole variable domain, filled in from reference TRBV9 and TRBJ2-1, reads DSGVTQTPKHLITATGQRVTLRCSPRSGDLSVYWYQQSLDQGLQFLIQYYNGEERAKGNILERFSAQQFPDLHSELNLSSLELGDSALYFCASSVSTTGGEQFFGPGTRLTVL.

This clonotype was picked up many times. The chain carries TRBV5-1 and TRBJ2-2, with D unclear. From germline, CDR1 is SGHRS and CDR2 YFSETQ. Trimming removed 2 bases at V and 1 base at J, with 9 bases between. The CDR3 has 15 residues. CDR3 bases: TGCGCCAGCAGCTTTCGGGCAGGGAACACCGGGGAGCTGTTTTTT. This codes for CASSFRAGNTGELFF.

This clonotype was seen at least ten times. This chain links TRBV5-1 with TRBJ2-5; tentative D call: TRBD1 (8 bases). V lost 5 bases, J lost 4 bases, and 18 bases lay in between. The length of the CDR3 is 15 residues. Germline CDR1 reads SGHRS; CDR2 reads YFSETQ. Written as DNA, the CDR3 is TGCGCCAGCAGGATGAGGACAGGGAGGGGAGAGACCCAGTACTTC. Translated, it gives CASRMRTGRGETQYF.

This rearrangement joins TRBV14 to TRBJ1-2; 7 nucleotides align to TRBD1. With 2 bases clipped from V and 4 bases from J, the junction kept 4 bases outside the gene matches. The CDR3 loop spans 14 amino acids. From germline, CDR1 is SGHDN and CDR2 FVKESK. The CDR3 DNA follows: TGTGCCAGCAGCCAAACGACAGGGATCTATGGCTACACCTTC. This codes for CASSQTTGIYGYTF. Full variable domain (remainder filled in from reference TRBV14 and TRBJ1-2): EAGVTQFPSHSVIEKGQTVTLRCDPISGHDNLYWYRRVMGKEIKFLLHFVKESKQDESGMPNNRFLAERTGGTYSTLKVQPAELEDSGVYFCASSQTTGIYGYTFGSGTRLTVV.

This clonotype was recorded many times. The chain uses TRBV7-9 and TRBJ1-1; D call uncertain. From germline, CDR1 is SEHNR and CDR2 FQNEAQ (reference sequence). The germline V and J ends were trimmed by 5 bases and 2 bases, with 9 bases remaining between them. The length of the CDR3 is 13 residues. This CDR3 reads CASSRQVNTEAFF. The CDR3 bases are TGTGCCAGCAGCCGTCAGGTAAACACTGAAGCTTTCTTT.

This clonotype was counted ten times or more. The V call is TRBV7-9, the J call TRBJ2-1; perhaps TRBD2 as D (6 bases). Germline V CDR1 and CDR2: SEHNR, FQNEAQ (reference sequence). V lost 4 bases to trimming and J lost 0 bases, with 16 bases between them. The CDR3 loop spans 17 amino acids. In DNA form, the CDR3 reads TGTGCCAGCAGCTCGGCAAAGGGACTGGGCTCCTACAATGAGCAGTTCTTC. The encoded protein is CASSSAKGLGSYNEQFF. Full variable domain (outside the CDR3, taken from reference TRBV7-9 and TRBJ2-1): DTGVSQNPRHKITKRGQNVTFRCDPISEHNRLYWYRQTLGQGPEFLTYFQNEAQLEKSRLLSDRFSAERPKGSFSTLEIQRTEQGDSAMYLCASSSAKGLGSYNEQFFGPGTRLTVL.

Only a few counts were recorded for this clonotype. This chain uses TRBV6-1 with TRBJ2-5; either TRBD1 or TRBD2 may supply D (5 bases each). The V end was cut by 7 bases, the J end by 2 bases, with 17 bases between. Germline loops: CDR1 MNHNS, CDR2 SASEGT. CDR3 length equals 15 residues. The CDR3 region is CASIGVGRDQETQYF. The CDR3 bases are TGTGCCAGCATCGGGGTGGGACGGGATCAAGAGACCCAGTACTTC.

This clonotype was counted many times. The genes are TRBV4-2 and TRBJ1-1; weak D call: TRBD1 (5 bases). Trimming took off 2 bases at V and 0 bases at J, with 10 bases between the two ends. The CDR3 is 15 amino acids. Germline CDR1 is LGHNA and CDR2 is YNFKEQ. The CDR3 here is CASSQNPGLNTEAFF. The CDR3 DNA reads TGTGCCAGCAGCCAAAATCCAGGGTTGAACACTGAAGCTTTCTTT.

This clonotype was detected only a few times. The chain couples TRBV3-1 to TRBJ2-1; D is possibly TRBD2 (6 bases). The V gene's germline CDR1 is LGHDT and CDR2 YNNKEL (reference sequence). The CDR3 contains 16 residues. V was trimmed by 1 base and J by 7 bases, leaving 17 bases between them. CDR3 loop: CASSQVRGCKVNEQFF. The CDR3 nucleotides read TGTGCCAGCAGCCAAGTGCGGGGTTGTAAAGTAAATGAGCAGTTCTTC.

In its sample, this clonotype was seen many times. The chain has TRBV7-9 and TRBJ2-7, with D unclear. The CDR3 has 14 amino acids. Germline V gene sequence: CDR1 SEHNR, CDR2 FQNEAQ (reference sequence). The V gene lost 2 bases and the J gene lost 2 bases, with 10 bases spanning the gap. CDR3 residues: CASSLMSETYEQYF. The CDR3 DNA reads TGTGCCAGCAGCTTAATGTCGGAGACCTACGAGCAGTACTTC.

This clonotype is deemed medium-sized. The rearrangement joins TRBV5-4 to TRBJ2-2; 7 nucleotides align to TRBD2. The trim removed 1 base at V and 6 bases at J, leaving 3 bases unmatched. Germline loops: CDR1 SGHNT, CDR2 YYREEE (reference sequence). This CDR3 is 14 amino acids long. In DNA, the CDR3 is TGTGCCAGCAGCTTGTCGGGGGGTGCCGGGGAGCTGTTTTTT. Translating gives CASSLSGGAGELFF. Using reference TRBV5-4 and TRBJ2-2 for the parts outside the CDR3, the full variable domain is ETGVTQSPTHLIKTRGQQVTLRCSSQSGHNTVSWYQQALGQGPQFIFQYYREEENGRGNFPPRFSGLQFPNYSSELNVNALELDDSALYLCASSLSGGAGELFFGEGSRLTVL.

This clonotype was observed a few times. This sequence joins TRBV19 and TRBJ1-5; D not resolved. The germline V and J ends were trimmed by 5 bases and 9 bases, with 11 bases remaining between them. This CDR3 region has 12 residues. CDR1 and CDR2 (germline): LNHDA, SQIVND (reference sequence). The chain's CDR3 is CASSGVPGPQHF. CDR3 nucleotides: TGTGCCAGTAGTGGGGTGCCGGGGCCCCAGCATTTT.

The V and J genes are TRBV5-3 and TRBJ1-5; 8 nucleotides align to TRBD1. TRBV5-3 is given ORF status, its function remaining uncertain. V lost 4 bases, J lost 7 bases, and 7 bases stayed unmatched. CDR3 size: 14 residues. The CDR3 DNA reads TGTGCCAGAAGCCTGGACAGGGCAAGGCAGCCCCAGCATTTT. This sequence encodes CARSLDRARQPQHF.

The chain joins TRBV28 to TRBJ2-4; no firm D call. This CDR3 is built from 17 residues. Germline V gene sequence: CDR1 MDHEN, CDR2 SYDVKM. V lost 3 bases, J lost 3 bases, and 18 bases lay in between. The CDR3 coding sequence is TGTGCCAGCAGTTTCCGTCCTGCTTTGCACGGCAAAAACATTCAGTACTTC. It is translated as CASSFRPALHGKNIQYF.

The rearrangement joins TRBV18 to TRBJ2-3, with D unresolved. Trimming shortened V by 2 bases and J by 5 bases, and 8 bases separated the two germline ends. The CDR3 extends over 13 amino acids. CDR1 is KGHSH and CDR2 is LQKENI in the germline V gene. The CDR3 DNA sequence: TGTGCCAGCTCACCAAGGATGGAAGATACGCAGTATTTT. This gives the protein CASSPRMEDTQYF.

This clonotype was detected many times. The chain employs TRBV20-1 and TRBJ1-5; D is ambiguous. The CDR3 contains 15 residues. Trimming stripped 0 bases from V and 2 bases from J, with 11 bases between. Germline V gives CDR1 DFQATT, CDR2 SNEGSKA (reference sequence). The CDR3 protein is CSARDSVVGNQPQHF. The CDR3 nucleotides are TGCAGTGCTAGAGATTCGGTTGTGGGCAATCAGCCCCAGCATTTT.

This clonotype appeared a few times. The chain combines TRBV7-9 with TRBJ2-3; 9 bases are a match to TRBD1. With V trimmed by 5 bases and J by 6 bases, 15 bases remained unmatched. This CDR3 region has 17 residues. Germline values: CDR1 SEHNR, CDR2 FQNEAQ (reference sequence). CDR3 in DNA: TGTGCCAGCAGCCTCCAACCCGGGACAGGGTTACGGGATACGCAGTATTTT. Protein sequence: CASSLQPGTGLRDTQYF.

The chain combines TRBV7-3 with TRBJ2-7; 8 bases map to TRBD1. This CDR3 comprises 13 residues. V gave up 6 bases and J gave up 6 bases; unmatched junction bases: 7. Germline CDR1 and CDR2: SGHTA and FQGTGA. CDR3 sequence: CASSFTGGREQYF. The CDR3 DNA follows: TGTGCCAGCAGTTTTACAGGGGGTCGCGAGCAGTACTTC.